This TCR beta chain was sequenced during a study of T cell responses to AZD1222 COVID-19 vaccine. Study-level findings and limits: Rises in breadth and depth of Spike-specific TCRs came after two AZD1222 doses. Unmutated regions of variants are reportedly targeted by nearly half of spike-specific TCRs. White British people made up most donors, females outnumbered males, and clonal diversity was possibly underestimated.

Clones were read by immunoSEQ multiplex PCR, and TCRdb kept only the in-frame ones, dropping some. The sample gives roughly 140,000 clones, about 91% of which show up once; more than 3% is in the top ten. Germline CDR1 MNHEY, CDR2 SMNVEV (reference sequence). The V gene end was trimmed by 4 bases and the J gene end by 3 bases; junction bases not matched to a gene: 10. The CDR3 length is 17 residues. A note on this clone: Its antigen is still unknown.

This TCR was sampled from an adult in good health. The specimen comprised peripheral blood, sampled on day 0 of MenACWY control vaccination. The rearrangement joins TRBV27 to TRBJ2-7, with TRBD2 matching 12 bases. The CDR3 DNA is TGTGCCAGCAGTTCAATCCGGACTAGCGGGACTAACTACGAGCAGTACTTC. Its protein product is CASSSIRTSGTNYEQYF.